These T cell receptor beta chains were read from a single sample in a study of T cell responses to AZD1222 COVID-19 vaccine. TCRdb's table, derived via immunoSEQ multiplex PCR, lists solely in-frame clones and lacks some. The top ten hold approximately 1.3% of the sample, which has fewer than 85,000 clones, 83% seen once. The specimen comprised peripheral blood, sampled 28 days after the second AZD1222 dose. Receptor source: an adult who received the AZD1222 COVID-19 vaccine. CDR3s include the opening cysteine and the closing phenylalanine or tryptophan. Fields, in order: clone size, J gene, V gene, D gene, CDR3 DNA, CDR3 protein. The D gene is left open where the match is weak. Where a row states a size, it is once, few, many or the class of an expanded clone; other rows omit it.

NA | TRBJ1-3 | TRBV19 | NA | TGTGCCACCCGGACTCCCCAGGAGGGAAACACCATATATTTT | CATRTPQEGNTIYF
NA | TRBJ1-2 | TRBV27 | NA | TGTGCCAGCAGTTTACCGCCCATGGGGCCCAATGGCTACACCTTC | CASSLPPMGPNGYTF
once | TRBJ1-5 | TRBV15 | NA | TGTGCCACCAGCAGCCACGGATTTCAGCCCCAGCATTTT | CATSSHGFQPQHF
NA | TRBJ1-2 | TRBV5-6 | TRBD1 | TGTGCCAGCAGCTCGCCGGGACAGGGATTCTATGGCTACACCTTC | CASSSPGQGFYGYTF
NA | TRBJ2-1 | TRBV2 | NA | TGTGCCAGCAGTGAAGGACAGATGGTAGCCAATGAGCAGTTCTTC | CASSEGQMVANEQFF
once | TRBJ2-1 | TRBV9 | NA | TGTGCCAGCAGCGTAGGAACCCGATCAGGGGAGCAGTTCTTC | CASSVGTRSGEQFF
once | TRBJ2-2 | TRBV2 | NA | TGTGCCAGCAGTATTCGACAGCCGAACACCGGGGAGCTGTTTTTT | CASSIRQPNTGELFF
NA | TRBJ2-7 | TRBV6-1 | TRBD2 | TGTGCCAGCAGTGAAATGGGACTAGCGGGAGACGAGCAGTACTTC | CASSEMGLAGDEQYF
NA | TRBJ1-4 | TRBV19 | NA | TGTGCCAGTAGTTCGGCTAATGAAAAACTGTTTTTT | CASSSANEKLFF
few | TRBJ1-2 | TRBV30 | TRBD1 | TGTGCCTGGAGTGCTGATAACAGGGGTTCCTATGGCTACACCTTC | CAWSADNRGSYGYTF
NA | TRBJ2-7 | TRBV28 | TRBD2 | TGTGCCAGCAGTTTACCTCGGGGCGGGAGAGACGAGCAGTACTTC | CASSLPRGGRDEQYF
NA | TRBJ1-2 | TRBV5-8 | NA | TGTGCCAGCAGCTTCGGATTTAACTATGGCTACACCTTC | CASSFGFNYGYTF
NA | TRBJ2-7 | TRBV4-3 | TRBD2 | TGCGCCAGCAGCCAAGATCGAGCAAGCGGGAGGAGCTACGAGCAGTACTTC | CASSQDRASGRSYEQYF
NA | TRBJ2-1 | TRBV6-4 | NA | TGTGCCAGCAGTCCCGAGCTCTTTTACAATGAGCAGTTCTTC | CASSPELFYNEQFF
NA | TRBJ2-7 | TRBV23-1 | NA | TGCGCCAGCAGTCAAGCCTGGGGGTCTTGTCTCTACGAGCAGTACTTC | CASSQAWGSCLYEQYF
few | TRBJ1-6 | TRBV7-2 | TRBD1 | TGTGCCAGCAGCTTAGTAGGGGGCGCAGATAATTCACCCCTCCACTTT | CASSLVGGADNSPLHF
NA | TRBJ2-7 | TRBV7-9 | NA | TGTGCCAGCAGCCCCGTAGCAGGGACTTCCTACGAGCAGTACTTC | CASSPVAGTSYEQYF
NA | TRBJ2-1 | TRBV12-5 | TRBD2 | TGTGCTAGTGGCAGACTAGCGGGAGGGTCCTACAATGAGCAGTTCTTC | CASGRLAGGSYNEQFF
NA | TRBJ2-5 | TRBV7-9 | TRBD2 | TGTGCCAGCAGCTCCTGGGGACTAGCGGGAGCGGGAGAGACCCAGTACTTC | CASSSWGLAGAGETQYF
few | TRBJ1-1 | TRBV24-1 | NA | TGTGCCACCAGTTGGCGCACCCCCACTGAAGCTTTCTTT | CATSWRTPTEAFF
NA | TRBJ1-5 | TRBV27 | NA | TGTGCCAGCAGTTATGCGGGGAACAATCAGCCCCAGCATTTT | CASSYAGNNQPQHF
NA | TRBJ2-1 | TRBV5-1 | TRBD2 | TGCGCCAGCAGCAGACGGACTAGCGGGAGGACATCCTACAATGAGCAGTTCTTC | CASSRRTSGRTSYNEQFF
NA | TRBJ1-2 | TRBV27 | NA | TGTGCCAGCAGTTTTGCCGGGGCCCGAGGGGCCTATGGCTACACCTTC | CASSFAGARGAYGYTF
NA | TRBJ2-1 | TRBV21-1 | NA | TGTGCCACCATCAGGGGGGATGAGCAGTTCTTC | CATIRGDEQFF
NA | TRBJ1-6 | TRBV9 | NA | TGTGCCAGCAGCGGCGCTGGGGGCTGGAATTCACCCCTCCACTTT | CASSGAGGWNSPLHF
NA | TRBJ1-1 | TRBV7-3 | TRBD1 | TGTGCCAGCAGCTCCGAGGGGGCAGGAAGCTTTATCTTT | CASSSEGAGSFIF
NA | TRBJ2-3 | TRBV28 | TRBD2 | TGTGCCAGCAGTTTCCTCGGCGGGAGGAGGAAAAATACGCAGTATTTT | CASSFLGGRRKNTQYF
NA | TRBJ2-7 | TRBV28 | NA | TGTGCCAGCAGTTTGGGGGGAAGTCTTTCCTACGAGCAGTACTTC | CASSLGGSLSYEQYF
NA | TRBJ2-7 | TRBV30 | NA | TGTGCCTGGGCTAAGGGGCCCTACGAGCAGTACTTC | CAWAKGPYEQYF
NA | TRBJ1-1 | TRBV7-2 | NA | TGTGCCAGCAGCCCCCTTACAGCGAACACTGAAGCTTTCTTT | CASSPLTANTEAFF
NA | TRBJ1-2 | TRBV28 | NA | TGTGCCAGCAGTTTACTGGGGGGCTGGAGGAATGGCTACACCTTC | CASSLLGGWRNGYTF
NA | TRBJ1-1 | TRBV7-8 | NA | TGTGCCAGCAGCTTACAGGGGCTCGAGGGGGCTTTCTTT | CASSLQGLEGAFF
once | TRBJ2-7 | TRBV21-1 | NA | TGTGCCAGCAGCAAAGTGGTGGACTACCCATCATCCTCCTACGAGCAGTACTTC | CASSKVVDYPSSSYEQYF
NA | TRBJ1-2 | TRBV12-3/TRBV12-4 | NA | TGTGCCACCTTCCTCCCGGGATATGGCTACACCTTC | CATFLPGYGYTF
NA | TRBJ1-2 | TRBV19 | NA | TGTGCCAGTAGTACGCAGGGCCTTAACTATGGCTACACCTTC | CASSTQGLNYGYTF
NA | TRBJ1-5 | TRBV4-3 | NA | TGCGCCAGCAGCTTACATGAGGATCAGCCCCAGCATTTT | CASSLHEDQPQHF
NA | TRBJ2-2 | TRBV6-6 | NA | TGTGCCAGCAGTCACAATACCGACCCAGGAGGGAACACCGGGGAGCTGTTTTTT | CASSHNTDPGGNTGELFF
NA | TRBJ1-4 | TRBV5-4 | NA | TGTGCCAGCAGCTTACAGGGAGGGGAAAAACTGTTTTTT | CASSLQGGEKLFF
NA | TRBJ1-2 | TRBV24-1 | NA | TGTGCCACCAGTGATAGCCAAGCTAACTATGGCTACACCTTC | CATSDSQANYGYTF
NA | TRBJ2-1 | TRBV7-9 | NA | TGTGCCAGCAGCTTAGGAGGGGGGGTCGCCTACAATGAGCAGTTCTTC | CASSLGGGVAYNEQFF
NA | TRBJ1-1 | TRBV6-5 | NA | TGTGCCAGCAGTTACTCGCCGCGAAGAACGAACACTGAAGCTTTCTTT | CASSYSPRRTNTEAFF
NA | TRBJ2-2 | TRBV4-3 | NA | TGCGCCAGCAGCCAAGCTTTTGCCACCGGGGAGCTGTTTTTT | CASSQAFATGELFF
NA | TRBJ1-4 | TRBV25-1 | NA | TGTGCCAGCAGTGAACGGATAGGTGGAAATGAAAAACTGTTTTTT | CASSERIGGNEKLFF
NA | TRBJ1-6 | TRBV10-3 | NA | TGTGCCATCAGTGCAACCCCCCCGGACAATTCACCCCTCCACTTT | CAISATPPDNSPLHF
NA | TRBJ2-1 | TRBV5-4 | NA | TGTGCCAGCAGCCCCCCTAGAGGGAAGCACTCCTACAATGAGCAGTTCTTC | CASSPPRGKHSYNEQFF
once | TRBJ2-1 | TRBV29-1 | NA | TGCAGCGTTGCGGACGCCAATGAGCAGTTCTTC | CSVADANEQFF
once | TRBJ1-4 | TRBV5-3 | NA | TGTGCCAGAAGCTTGGTAAGGGGTCTTGCAACTAATGAAAAACTGTTTTTT | CARSLVRGLATNEKLFF